Below, one TCR beta chain is given with its context. The J segment lost 0 bases and the V segment lost 5 bases, leaving 6 bases of the junction unmatched. CDR3 length: 17 residues. The germline V gene has CDR1 SGHRS and CDR2 YFSETQ. These data come from a study of shared clonotypes between healthy human individuals. Sequencing was performed with immunoSEQ multiplex PCR; in TCRdb, only in-frame clones are kept and a portion is missing. The table has 2 million to 2.5 million clones, around 95% seen once. The sample consisted of naive CD4+ T cells sorted from blood. Noted subset: CD45RA+ positively selected. V usage is TRBV5-1 and J usage is TRBJ2-6, with TRBD1 matching over 9 bases. This clonotype originated in a man between 18 and 35 years old in good health. CDR3 in amino acids: CASRPTGGLSGANVLTF. The DNA for the CDR3 is TGCGCCAGCAGGCCGACAGGGGGTCTCTCTGGGGCCAACGTCCTGACTTTC.